The rows below give T cell receptor beta chains drawn from one sample of a study of cytomegalovirus exposure and HLA in healthy donors. Assay: immunoSEQ multiplex PCR; the TCRdb copy retains only in-frame clones and omits some. The sample records about 190,000 clones, roughly 86% being singletons. What was sequenced was PBMCs. Every receptor here comes from a man aged 35 to 55 in good health and CMV-seropositive. CDR3s include the opening cysteine and the closing phenylalanine or tryptophan. A D gene is named only where the DNA matches it firmly. Size values are once, few and many counts, or a class for expanded clones, and some rows have none.

v_gene	abundance	d_gene	j_gene	CDR3aa	CDR3nt
TRBV5-1	NA	TRBD1	TRBJ2-7	CASSATGDEQYF	TGCGCCAGCAGCGCGACAGGGGACGAGCAGTACTTC
TRBV15	NA	NA	TRBJ2-1	CATSRVTERYNEQFF	TGTGCCACCAGCAGAGTGACGGAGCGTTACAATGAGCAGTTCTTC
TRBV15	NA	NA	TRBJ1-4	CATSPGATNEKLFF	TGTGCCACCAGTCCAGGGGCAACTAATGAAAAACTGTTTTTT
TRBV12-2	NA	NA	TRBJ2-7	CASRLGGDRGLDEQYF	TGTGCAAGTCGCTTAGGGGGGGACAGGGGGCTGGACGAGCAGTACTTC
TRBV19	NA	NA	TRBJ1-3	CASSGISGNTIYF	TGTGCCAGCTCAGGGATCTCTGGAAACACCATATATTTT
TRBV6-5	NA	NA	TRBJ2-1	CASSRAPRDNEQFF	TGTGCCAGCAGTCGGGCTCCCCGGGATAATGAGCAGTTCTTC
TRBV2	NA	NA	TRBJ1-1	CASRSGGFTEAFF	TGTGCCAGCAGGTCCGGGGGATTCACTGAAGCTTTCTTT
TRBV11-2	once	NA	TRBJ1-3	CASSLVVSGNTIYF	TGTGCCAGCAGCTTAGTCGTCTCTGGAAACACCATATATTTT
TRBV5-1	NA	TRBD1	TRBJ2-2	CASSSTGVRNAGELFF	TGCGCCAGCAGCTCGACAGGGGTCCGGAACGCCGGGGAGCTGTTTTTT
TRBV5-1	few	NA	TRBJ1-1	CASSLGQKNTEAFF	TGCGCCAGCAGCTTGGGACAGAAGAACACTGAAGCTTTCTTT
TRBV6-6	NA	TRBD1	TRBJ1-5	CASSFPGQGASQPQHF	TGTGCCAGCAGTTTTCCGGGACAGGGGGCCAGTCAGCCCCAGCATTTT
TRBV7-8	NA	NA	TRBJ2-3	CASSLLGHSSDTQYF	TGTGCCAGCAGCTTACTGGGCCATTCGTCAGATACGCAGTATTTT
TRBV28	NA	NA	TRBJ2-7	CASSLPGTYEQYF	TGTGCCAGCAGTTTACCCGGGACCTACGAGCAGTACTTC
TRBV4-1	NA	TRBD1	TRBJ2-1	CASSQDRRTGTYNEQFF	TGCGCCAGCAGCCAAGACCGACGGACAGGGACCTACAATGAGCAGTTCTTC
TRBV14	NA	NA	TRBJ1-5	CASSNQGQPQHF	TGTGCCAGCAGCAATCAGGGACAGCCCCAGCATTTT
TRBV6-4	NA	TRBD1	TRBJ1-2	CASRVGADRAYGYTF	TGTGCCAGCAGAGTGGGGGCAGACAGGGCCTATGGCTACACCTTC
TRBV21-1	NA	NA	TRBJ2-2	CASSKSGGPRLNTGELFF	TGTGCCAGCAGCAAGTCGGGAGGGCCTCGATTGAACACCGGGGAGCTGTTTTTT
TRBV28	NA	NA	TRBJ1-4	CASSFPTGRGEKLFF	TGTGCCAGCAGTTTCCCTACAGGGAGGGGAGAAAAACTGTTTTTT
TRBV6-4	NA	NA	TRBJ2-3	CASSVRVSYTDTQYF	TGTGCCAGCAGTGTCCGGGTCTCCTACACAGATACGCAGTATTTT
TRBV7-6	NA	TRBD1	TRBJ2-7	CASSFVEGASYEQYF	TGTGCCAGCAGCTTCGTTGAGGGGGCTAGTTACGAGCAGTACTTC
TRBV4-3	NA	NA	TRBJ2-2	CASSQEEAGGELFF	TGCGCCAGCAGCCAAGAAGAAGCGGGCGGGGAGCTGTTTTTT
TRBV6-5	NA	NA	TRBJ1-3	CASSQLRSGNTIYF	TGTGCCAGCAGCCAACTAAGGTCTGGAAACACCATATATTTT
TRBV6-6	NA	NA	TRBJ1-1	CASSYRGPGTEAFF	TGTGCCAGCAGTTACAGGGGCCCTGGGACTGAAGCTTTCTTT
TRBV11-2	NA	NA	TRBJ2-7	CASSGTEQYF	TGTGCCAGCAGCGGGACAGAGCAGTACTTC
TRBV6-5	once	TRBD2	TRBJ2-3	CASGEREFSDTQYF	TGTGCCAGCGGGGAGCGGGAGTTCTCAGATACGCAGTATTTT
TRBV6-5	NA	TRBD2	TRBJ2-3	CASSYFRGRGADTQYF	TGTGCCAGCAGTTACTTTCGCGGGAGGGGAGCAGATACGCAGTATTTT
TRBV28	NA	NA	TRBJ1-5	CASSIYTEQGTSNQPQHF	TGTGCCAGCAGTATATACACGGAACAGGGTACCAGCAATCAGCCCCAGCATTTT
TRBV28	NA	TRBD1	TRBJ1-5	CASRTGGSSRYSNQPQHF	TGTGCCAGCAGGACAGGGGGCTCCTCCCGTTATAGCAATCAGCCCCAGCATTTT
TRBV4-2	once	NA	TRBJ2-7	CASSPRVGSEQYF	TGTGCCAGCAGCCCGCGGGTGGGTAGCGAGCAGTACTTC
TRBV5-1	NA	TRBD2	TRBJ2-5	CASSLGLAGLQETQYF	TGCGCCAGCAGCTTGGGACTAGCGGGCCTTCAAGAGACCCAGTACTTC
TRBV6-5	NA	TRBD1	TRBJ1-2	CASSDRDRGYGYTF	TGTGCCAGCAGCGACCGGGACAGGGGATATGGCTACACCTTC
TRBV7-8	NA	NA	TRBJ2-5	CASSFAGEETQYF	TGTGCCAGCAGCTTTGCCGGGGAAGAGACCCAGTACTTC
TRBV7-2	NA	TRBD2	TRBJ2-7	CASSLAGGIYEQYF	TGTGCCAGCAGCTTAGCGGGGGGGATCTACGAGCAGTACTTC
TRBV5-6	NA	TRBD1	TRBJ1-6	CASSFSGQSSSYNSPLHF	TGTGCCAGCAGCTTCTCGGGACAGTCCAGCTCCTATAATTCACCCCTCCACTTT
TRBV4-3	few	TRBD2	TRBJ2-2	CASSQLAGVITGELFF	TGCGCCAGCAGCCAACTAGCGGGAGTTATAACCGGGGAGCTGTTTTTT
TRBV7-9	few	NA	TRBJ1-4	CASSLDRVNEKLFF	TGTGCCAGCAGCCTGGACAGAGTTAATGAAAAACTGTTTTTT
TRBV6-5	NA	TRBD1	TRBJ1-2	CASSFRDSNYGYTF	TGTGCCAGCAGTTTCCGGGACAGCAACTATGGCTACACCTTC
TRBV7-9	NA	TRBD2	TRBJ2-7	CALGGSVSFYEQYF	TGTGCCCTGGGGGGGTCGGTCAGTTTCTACGAGCAGTACTTC
TRBV11-3	NA	NA	TRBJ1-1	CASSLDGQNTEAFF	TGTGCCAGCAGCTTGGATGGACAGAACACTGAAGCTTTCTTT
TRBV6-5	NA	NA	TRBJ1-5	CASSYSGRRDQPQHF	TGTGCCAGCAGTTACTCGGGGCGGAGGGATCAGCCCCAGCATTTT
TRBV10-3	NA	NA	TRBJ1-1	CAISEVLANTEAFF	TGTGCCATCAGTGAGGTTTTGGCGAACACTGAAGCTTTCTTT
TRBV4-1	NA	NA	TRBJ1-3	CASSQDGPFSGNTIYF	TGCGCCAGCAGCCAAGATGGCCCATTCTCTGGAAACACCATATATTTT
TRBV18	NA	TRBD1	TRBJ1-5	CASSPQGAGQPQHF	TGTGCCAGCTCACCACAGGGGGCTGGTCAGCCCCAGCATTTT
TRBV19	few	TRBD2	TRBJ2-3	CASSTTSGSADTQYF	TGTGCCAGTAGTACGACTAGCGGGTCGGCAGATACGCAGTATTTT
TRBV5-4	few	NA	TRBJ1-2	CASSSPEGGMGGYGYTF	TGTGCCAGCAGCTCCCCGGAGGGGGGGATGGGTGGCTATGGCTACACCTTC